A single sample gave rise to the 9 T cell receptor beta chains below, sequenced in a study of human T cells and chemical hapten exposure. Time point of the sample: pre-sensitization, week 0. Described treatment: therapeutic diphenylcyclopropenone sensitization with weekly scalp DPC. MiXCR, applied by TCRdb to the RACE reads, yields one record per CDR3 protein. The repertoire has 300,000 to 400,000 distinct CDR3 sequences, 4% to 6% of them found once; the top ten carry around 2.6%. This material consisted of whole blood, taken in connection with sensitization to the hapten diphenylcyclopropenone (DPC). The receptors shown here come from a woman between 45 and 60 years old with alopecia areata. Some clones in this sample may be carry-over from other donors' samples.

This clonotype was found a few times. The chain recombines TRBV20-1 with TRBJ2-1, with D perhaps matching TRBD2 (6 bases). This CDR3 is built from 11 residues. Per the germline V gene, CDR1 is DFQATT and CDR2 is SNEGSKA (reference sequence). The germline V and J ends were trimmed by 3 bases and 10 bases, with 10 bases remaining between them. The CDR3 nucleotides read TGCAGTGCTAGGAGTGGACTAGAGCAGTTCTTC. Protein product: CSARSGLEQFF.

In this sample, this clonotype turned up a few times. The chain links TRBV19 to TRBJ2-1; perhaps TRBD2 as D (6 bases). The CDR3 is 14 residues long. V was clipped by 5 bases and J by 7 bases, with 15 bases between them. Germline CDR1 is LNHDA and CDR2 is SQIVND (reference sequence). This CDR3 reads CASSWGELRNEQFF. DNA of the CDR3: TGTGCCAGTAGTTGGGGGGAGTTAAGGAATGAGCAGTTCTTC.

In this sample, this clonotype turned up a few times. The V and J genes are TRBV6-2 or TRBV6-3 and TRBJ1-5; the match to TRBD1 covers 8 bases. This CDR3 has 14 residues. Germline trimming cut 2 bases from V and 7 bases from J; bases unmatched to any gene: 4. CDR1 and CDR2 from the germline V gene are MNHEY and SVGEGT. As DNA, the CDR3 is TGTGCCAGCAGTTACAACAGGGGGTACCAGCCCCAGCATTTT. Encoded protein: CASSYNRGYQPQHF.

In its sample, this clonotype was seen a few times. This chain connects TRBV2 to TRBJ1-1, with 8 bases matching TRBD1. This CDR3 region has 13 residues. Germline trimming cut 7 bases from V and 4 bases from J; bases unmatched to any gene: 5. Germline V gives CDR1 SNHLY, CDR2 FYNNEI. As DNA, the CDR3 is TGTGCCAGCACACAGGGGGAGGTCACTGAAGCTTTCTTT. Amino acids: CASTQGEVTEAFF.

This clonotype was detected ten times or more. The chain has TRBV3-1 and TRBJ2-1; 7 nucleotides agree with TRBD2. The germline gives CDR1 LGHDT, CDR2 YNNKEL (reference sequence). The CDR3 loop spans 14 amino acids. V lost 11 bases and J lost 5; bases outside the gene matches: 12. The CDR3: CACPRETWNNEQFF. The CDR3 DNA is TGTGCCTGCCCGCGGGAGACGTGGAACAATGAGCAGTTCTTC.

This clonotype was picked up a small number of times. The J gene is TRBJ2-5, the V gene TRBV16; TRBD2 matches 8 bases. V dropped 5 bases and J dropped 2; count of bases not matched to a gene: 7. There are 15 residues in the CDR3. Germline V lookup: CDR1 KGHSY, CDR2 FQNENV. The CDR3: CASSKKASGQETQYF. CDR3 nucleotide sequence: TGTGCCAGCAGCAAGAAGGCTAGCGGGCAAGAGACCCAGTACTTC.

This clonotype was observed many times. The chain couples TRBV29-1 to TRBJ1-2, with 8 bases aligning to TRBD1. The CDR3 is made up of 14 amino acids. Germline V gene sequence: CDR1 SQVTM, CDR2 ANQGSEA. V shed 4 bases and J 4 bases; nucleotides not matched to a gene: 8. The CDR3 protein is CSVAIPGQVYGYTF. DNA of the CDR3: TGCAGCGTTGCGATACCGGGACAGGTCTATGGCTACACCTTC.

This clonotype was seen more than once but under ten times. This rearrangement joins TRBV7-9 to TRBJ2-7; no clear D. Per the germline V gene, CDR1 is SEHNR and CDR2 is FQNEAQ (reference sequence). V was cut by 5 bases and J by 2 bases, with 16 bases left in between. This CDR3 comprises 15 residues. The CDR3 coding sequence is TGTGCCAGCAGCCCCCAGGCAGGAAAACCCTACGAGCAGTACTTC. It specifies CASSPQAGKPYEQYF.

The chain recombines TRBV9 with TRBJ2-7; the D gene is possibly TRBD1 (5 bases). Trimming shortened V by 4 bases and J by 6 bases, and 14 bases separated the two germline ends. This CDR3 contains 13 residues. In germline, CDR1 is SGDLS, CDR2 YYNGEE. CDR3 protein: CASSPLIGAEQYF. Here the CDR3 DNA reads TGTGCCAGCAGCCCTCTTATAGGGGCCGAGCAGTACTTC.